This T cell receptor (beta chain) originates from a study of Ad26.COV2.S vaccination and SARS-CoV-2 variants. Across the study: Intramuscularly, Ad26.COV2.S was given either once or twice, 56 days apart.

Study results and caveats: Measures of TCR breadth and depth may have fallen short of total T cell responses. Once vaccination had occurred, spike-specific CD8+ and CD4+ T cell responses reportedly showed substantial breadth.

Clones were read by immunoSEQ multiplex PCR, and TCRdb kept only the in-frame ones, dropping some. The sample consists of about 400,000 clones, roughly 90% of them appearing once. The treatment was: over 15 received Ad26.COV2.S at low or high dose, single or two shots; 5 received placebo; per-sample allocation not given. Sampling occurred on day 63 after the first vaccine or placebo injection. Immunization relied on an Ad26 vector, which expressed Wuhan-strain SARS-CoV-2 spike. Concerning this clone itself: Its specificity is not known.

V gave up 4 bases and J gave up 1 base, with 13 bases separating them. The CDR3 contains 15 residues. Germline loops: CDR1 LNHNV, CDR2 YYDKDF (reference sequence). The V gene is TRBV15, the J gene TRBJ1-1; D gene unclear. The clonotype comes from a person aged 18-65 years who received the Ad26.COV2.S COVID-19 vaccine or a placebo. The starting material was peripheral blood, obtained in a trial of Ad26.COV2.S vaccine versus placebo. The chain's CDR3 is CATSTDRVSNTEAFF. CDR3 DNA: TGTGCCACCAGCACCGATCGGGTTTCGAACACTGAAGCTTTCTTT. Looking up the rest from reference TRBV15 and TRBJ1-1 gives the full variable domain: DAMVIQNPRYQVTQFGKPVTLSCSQTLNHNVMYWYQQKSSQAPKLLFHYYDKDFNNEADTPDNFQSRRPNTSFCFLDIRSPGLGDTAMYLCATSTDRVSNTEAFFGQGTRLTVV.